The T cell receptor beta chain under discussion was sequenced for a study of OX40 agonist ivuxolimab in advanced cancers. Study-wide points: The work left the antigen specificity of expanded peripheral T cells undetermined.

As regards this clone: Its cognate antigen is unknown.

The data were produced by immunoSEQ multiplex PCR, yet TCRdb's version contains in-frame clones alone and is incomplete. This sample has about 41,000 clones, with roughly 86% found just once. CDR3 size: 17 residues. Trimming took 1 base from V and 1 from J; bases not matched to a gene: 8. The germline gives CDR1 SEHNR, CDR2 FQNEAQ (reference sequence). The source of this sequence is an adult with an advanced solid tumor such as melanoma, head and neck, liver or kidney cancer. The rearrangement uses TRBV7-9 and TRBJ2-3; the match to TRBD2 covers 7 bases. This material consisted of CD4+ or CD8+ T cells sorted from blood, taken in a trial of the OX40 agonist ivuxolimab. CDR3 DNA: TGTGCCAGCAGCTTAGGCTCTAGCGGACCTCGCACAGATACGCAGTATTTT. Translation gives CASSLGSSGPRTDTQYF. Filled out from reference TRBV7-9 and TRBJ2-3, the complete variable domain reads DTGVSQNPRHKITKRGQNVTFRCDPISEHNRLYWYRQTLGQGPEFLTYFQNEAQLEKSRLLSDRFSAERPKGSFSTLEIQRTEQGDSAMYLCASSLGSSGPRTDTQYFGPGTRLTVL.